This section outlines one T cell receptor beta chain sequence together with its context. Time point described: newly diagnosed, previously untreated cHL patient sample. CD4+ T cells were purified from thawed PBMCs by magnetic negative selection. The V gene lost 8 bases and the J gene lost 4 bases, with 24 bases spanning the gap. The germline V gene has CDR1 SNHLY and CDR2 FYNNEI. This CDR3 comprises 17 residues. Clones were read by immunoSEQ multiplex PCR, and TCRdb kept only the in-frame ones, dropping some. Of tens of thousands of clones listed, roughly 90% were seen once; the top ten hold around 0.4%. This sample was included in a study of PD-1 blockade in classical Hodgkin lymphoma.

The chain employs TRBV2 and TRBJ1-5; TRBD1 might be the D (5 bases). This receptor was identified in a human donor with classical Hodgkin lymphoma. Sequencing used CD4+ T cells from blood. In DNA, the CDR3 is TGTGCCAGCCGGGGCTCGTATAGAAACCGACTGAATCAGCCCCAGCATTTT. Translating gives CASRGSYRNRLNQPQHF.